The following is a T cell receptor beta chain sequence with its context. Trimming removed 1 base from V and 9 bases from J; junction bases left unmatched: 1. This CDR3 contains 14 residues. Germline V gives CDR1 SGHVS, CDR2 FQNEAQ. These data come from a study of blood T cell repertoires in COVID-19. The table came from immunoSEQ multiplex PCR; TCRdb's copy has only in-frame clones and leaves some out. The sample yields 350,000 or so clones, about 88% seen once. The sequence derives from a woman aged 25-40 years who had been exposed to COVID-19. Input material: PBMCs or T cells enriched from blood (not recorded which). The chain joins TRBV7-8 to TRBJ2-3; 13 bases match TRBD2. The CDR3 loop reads CASSLGTSGSTQYF. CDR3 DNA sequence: TGTGCCAGCAGCTTAGGGACTAGCGGGAGCACGCAGTATTTT. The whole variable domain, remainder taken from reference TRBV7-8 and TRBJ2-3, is GAGVSQSPRYKVAKRGQDVALRCDPISGHVSLFWYQQALGQGPEFLTYFQNEAQLDKSGLPSDRFFAERPEGSVSTLKIQRTQQEDSAVYLCASSLGTSGSTQYFGPGTRLTVL.